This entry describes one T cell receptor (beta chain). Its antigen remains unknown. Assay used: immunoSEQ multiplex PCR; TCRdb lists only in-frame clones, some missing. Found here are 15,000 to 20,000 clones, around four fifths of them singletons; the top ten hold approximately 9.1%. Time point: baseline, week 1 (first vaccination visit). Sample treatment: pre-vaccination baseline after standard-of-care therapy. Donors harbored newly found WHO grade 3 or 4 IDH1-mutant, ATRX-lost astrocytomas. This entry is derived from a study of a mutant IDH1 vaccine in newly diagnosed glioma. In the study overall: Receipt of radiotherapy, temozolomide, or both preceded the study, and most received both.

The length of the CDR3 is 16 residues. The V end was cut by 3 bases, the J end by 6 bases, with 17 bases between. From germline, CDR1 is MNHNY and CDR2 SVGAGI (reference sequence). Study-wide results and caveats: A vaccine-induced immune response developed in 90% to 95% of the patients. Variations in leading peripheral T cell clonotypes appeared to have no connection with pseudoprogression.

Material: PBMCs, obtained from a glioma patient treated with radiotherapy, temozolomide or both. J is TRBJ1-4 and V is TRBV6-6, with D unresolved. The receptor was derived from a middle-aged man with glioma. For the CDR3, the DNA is TGTGCCAGCAGTTATACCCCGGCTTCGGCCCATGAAAAACTGTTTTTT. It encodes CASSYTPASAHEKLFF.